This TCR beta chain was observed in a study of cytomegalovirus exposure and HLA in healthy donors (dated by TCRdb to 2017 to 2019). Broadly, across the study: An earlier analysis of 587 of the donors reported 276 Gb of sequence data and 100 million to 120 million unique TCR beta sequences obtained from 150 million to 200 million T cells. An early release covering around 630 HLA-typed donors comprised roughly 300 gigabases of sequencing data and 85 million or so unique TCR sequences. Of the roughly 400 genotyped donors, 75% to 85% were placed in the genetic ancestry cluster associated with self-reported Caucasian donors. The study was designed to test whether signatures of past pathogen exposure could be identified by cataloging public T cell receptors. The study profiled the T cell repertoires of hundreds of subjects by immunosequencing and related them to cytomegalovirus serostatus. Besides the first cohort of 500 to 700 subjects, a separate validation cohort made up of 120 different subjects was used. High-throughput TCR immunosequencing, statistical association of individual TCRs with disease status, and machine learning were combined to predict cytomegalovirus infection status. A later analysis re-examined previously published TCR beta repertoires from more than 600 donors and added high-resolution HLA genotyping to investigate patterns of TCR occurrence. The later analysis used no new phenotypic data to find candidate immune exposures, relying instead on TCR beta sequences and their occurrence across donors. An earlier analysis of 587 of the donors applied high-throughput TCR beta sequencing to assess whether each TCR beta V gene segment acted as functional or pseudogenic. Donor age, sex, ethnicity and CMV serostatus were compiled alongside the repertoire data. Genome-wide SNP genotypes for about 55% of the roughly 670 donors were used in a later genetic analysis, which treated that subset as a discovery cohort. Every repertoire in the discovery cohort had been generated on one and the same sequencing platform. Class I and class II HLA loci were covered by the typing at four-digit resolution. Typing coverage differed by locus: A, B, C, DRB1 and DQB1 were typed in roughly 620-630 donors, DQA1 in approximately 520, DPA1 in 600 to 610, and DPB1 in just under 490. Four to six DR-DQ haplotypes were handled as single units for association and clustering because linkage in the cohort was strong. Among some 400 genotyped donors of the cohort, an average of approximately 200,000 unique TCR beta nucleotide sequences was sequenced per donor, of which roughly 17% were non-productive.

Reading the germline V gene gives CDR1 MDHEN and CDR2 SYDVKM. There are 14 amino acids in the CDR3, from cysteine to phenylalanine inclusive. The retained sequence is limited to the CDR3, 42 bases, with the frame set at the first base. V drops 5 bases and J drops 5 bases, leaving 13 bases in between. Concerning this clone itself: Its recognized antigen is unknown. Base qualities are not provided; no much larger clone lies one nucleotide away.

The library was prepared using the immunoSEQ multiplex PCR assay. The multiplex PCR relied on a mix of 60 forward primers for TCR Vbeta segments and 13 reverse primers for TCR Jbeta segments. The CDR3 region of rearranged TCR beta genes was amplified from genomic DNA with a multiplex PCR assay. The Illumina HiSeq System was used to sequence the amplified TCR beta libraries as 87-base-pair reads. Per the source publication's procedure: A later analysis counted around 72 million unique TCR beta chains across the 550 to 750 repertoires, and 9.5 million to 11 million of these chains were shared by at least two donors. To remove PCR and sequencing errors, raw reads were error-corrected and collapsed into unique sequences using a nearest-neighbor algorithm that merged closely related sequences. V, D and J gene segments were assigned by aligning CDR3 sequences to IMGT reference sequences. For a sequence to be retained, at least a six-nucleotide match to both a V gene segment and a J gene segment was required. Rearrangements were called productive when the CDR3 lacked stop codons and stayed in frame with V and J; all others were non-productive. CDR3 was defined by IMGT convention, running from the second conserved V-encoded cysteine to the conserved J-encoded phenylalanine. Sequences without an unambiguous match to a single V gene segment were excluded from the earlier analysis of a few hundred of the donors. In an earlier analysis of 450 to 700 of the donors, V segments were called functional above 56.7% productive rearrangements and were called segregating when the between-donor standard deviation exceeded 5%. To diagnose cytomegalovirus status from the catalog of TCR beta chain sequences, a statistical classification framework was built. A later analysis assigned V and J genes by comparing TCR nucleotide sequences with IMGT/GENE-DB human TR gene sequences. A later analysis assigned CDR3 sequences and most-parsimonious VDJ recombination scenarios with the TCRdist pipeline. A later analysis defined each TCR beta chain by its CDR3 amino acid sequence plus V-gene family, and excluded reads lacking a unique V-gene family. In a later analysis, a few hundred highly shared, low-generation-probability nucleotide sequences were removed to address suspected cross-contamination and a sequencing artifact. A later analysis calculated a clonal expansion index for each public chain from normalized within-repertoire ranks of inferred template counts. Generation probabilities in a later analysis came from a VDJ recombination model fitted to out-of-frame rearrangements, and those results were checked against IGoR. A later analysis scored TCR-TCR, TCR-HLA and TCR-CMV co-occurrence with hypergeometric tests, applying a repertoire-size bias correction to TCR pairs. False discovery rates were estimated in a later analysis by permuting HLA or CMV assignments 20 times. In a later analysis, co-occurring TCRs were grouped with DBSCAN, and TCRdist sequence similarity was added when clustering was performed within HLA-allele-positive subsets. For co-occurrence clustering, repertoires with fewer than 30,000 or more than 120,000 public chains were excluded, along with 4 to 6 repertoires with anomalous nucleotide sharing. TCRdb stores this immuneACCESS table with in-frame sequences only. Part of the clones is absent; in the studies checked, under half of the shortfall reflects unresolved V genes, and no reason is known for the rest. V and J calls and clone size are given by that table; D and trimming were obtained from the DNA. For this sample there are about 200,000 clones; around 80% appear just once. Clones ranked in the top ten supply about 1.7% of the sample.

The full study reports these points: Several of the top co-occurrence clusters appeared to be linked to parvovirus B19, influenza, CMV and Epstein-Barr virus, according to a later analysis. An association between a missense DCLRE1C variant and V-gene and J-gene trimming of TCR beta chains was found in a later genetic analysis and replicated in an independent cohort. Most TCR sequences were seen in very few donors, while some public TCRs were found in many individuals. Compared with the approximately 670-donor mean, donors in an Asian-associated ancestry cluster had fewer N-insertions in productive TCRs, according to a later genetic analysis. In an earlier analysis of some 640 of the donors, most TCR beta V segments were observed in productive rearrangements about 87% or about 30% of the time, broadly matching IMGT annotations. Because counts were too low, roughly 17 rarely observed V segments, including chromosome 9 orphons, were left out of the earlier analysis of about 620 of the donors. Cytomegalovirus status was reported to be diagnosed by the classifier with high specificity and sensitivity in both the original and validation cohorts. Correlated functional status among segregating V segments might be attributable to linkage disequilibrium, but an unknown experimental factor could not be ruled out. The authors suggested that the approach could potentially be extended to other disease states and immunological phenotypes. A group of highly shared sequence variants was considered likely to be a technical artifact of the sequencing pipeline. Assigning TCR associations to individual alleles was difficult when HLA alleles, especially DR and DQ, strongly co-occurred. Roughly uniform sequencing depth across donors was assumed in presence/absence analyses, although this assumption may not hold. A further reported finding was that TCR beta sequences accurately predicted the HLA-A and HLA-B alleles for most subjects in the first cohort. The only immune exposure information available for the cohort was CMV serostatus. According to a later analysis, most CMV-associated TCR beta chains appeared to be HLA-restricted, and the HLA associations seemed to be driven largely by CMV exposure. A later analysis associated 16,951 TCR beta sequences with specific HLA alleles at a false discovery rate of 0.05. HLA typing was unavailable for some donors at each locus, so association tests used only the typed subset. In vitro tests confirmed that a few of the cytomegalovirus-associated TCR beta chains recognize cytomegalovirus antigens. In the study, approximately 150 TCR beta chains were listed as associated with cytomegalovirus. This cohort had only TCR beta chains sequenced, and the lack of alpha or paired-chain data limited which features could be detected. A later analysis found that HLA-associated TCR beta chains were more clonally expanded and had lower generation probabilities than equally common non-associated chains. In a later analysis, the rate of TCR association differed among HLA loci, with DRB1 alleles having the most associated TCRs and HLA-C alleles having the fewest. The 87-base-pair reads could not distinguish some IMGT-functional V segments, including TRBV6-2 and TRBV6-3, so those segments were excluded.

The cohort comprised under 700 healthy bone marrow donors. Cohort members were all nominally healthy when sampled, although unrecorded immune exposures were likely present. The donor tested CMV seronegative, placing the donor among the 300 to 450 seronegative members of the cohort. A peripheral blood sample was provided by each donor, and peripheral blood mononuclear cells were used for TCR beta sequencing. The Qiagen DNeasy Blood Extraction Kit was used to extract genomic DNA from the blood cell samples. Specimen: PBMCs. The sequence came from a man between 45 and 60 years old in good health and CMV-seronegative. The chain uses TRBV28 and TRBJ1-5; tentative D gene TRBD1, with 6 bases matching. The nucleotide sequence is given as TGTGCCAGCAGTCCCTCCAGGGGTTATCAGCCCCAGCATTTT. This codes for CASSPSRGYQPQHF.